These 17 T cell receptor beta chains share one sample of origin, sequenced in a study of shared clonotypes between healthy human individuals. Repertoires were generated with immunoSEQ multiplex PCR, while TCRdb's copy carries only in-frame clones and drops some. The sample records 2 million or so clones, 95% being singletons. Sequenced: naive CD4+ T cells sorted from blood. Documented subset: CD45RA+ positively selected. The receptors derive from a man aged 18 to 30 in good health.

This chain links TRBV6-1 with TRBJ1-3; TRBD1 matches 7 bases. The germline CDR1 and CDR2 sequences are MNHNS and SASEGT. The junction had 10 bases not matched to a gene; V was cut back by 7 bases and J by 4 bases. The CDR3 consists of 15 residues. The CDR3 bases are TGTGCCAGCAATAGAGACAGGGCTGTAGGAAACACCATATATTTT. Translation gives CASNRDRAVGNTIYF.

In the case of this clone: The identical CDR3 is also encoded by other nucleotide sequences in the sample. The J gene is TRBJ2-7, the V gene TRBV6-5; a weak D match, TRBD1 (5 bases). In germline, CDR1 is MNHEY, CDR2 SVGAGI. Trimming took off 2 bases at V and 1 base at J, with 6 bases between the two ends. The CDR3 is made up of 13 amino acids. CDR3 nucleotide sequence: TGTGCCAGCAGTTACCGACAGTCCTACGAGCAGTACTTC. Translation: CASSYRQSYEQYF.

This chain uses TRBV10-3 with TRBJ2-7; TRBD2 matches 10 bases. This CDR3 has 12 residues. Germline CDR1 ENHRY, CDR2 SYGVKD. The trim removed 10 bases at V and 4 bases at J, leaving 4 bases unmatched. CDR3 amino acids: CATSGSFYEQYF. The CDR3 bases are TGTGCCACTAGCGGGAGCTTTTACGAGCAGTACTTC.

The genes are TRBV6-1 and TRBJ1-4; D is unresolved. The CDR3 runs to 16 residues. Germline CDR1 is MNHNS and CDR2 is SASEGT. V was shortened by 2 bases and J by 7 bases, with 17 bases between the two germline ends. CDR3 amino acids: CASSENGHAVFEKLFF. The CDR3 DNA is TGTGCCAGCAGTGAAAATGGGCACGCCGTTTTTGAAAAACTGTTTTTT.

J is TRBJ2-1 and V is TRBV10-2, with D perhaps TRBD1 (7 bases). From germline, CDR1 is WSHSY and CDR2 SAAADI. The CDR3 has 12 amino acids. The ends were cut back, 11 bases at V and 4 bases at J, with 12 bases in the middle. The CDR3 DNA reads TGCGCCTGTCAGGGGGGATACAATGAGCAGTTCTTC. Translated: CACQGGYNEQFF.

CDR3 bases: TGTGCCAGCAGCGACATCAGCTCCTACGAGCAGTACTTC. It yields the protein CASSDISSYEQYF. V gene TRBV5-4 combines with J gene TRBJ2-7; D not resolved. CDR3 length: 13 residues. V was trimmed by 4 bases and J by 0 bases, leaving 8 bases between them. CDR1 SGHNT and CDR2 YYREEE come from the germline V gene (reference sequence).

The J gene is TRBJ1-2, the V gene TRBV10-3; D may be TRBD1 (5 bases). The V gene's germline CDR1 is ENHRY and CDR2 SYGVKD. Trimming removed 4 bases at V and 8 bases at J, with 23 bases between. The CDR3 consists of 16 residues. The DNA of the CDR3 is TGTGCCATCAGTGTAGGTTCGACCGGGACCAAGTCCGGCTACACCTTC. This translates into CAISVGSTGTKSGYTF.

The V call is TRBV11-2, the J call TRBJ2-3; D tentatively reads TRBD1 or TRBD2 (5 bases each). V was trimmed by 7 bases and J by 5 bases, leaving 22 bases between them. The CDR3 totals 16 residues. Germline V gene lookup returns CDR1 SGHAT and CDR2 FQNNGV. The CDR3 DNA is TGTGCCAGCACCACCCGGCGGGTCCAGGGAAAAGATACGCAGTATTTT. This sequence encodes CASTTRRVQGKDTQYF.

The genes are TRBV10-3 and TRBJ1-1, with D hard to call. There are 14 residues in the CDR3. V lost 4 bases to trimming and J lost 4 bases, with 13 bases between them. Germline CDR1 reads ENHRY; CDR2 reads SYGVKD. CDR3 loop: CAISGVGRATEAFF. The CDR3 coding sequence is TGTGCCATCAGTGGGGTTGGGCGGGCCACTGAAGCTTTCTTT.

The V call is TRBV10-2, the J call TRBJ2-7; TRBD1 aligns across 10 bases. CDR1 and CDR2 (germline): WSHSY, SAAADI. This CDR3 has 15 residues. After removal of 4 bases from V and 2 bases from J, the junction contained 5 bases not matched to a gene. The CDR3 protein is CASSVWGTGAYEQYF. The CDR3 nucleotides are TGCGCCAGCAGTGTCTGGGGGACAGGGGCCTACGAGCAGTACTTC.

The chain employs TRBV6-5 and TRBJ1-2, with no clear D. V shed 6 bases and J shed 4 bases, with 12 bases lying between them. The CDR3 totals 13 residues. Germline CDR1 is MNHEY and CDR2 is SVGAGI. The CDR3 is CASRGTALYGYTF. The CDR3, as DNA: TGTGCCAGCAGGGGCACAGCTCTCTATGGCTACACCTTC.

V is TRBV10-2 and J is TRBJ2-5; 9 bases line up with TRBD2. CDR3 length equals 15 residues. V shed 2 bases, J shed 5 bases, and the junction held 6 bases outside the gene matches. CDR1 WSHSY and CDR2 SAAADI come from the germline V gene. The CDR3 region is CASSEPSGGRETQYF. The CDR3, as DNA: TGCGCCAGCAGTGAGCCAAGCGGGGGGAGGGAGACCCAGTACTTC.

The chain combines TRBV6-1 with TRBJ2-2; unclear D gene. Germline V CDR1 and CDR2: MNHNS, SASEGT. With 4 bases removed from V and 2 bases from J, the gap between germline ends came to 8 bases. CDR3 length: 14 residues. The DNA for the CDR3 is TGTGCCAGCAGTGTCCGACTTAACACCGGGGAGCTGTTTTTT. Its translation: CASSVRLNTGELFF.

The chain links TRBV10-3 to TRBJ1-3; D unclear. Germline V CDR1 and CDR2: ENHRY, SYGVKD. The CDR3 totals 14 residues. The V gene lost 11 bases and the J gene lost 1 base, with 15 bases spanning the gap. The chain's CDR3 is CAVSLGGSGNTIYF. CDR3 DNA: TGTGCCGTGTCTCTAGGAGGGTCTGGAAACACCATATATTTT.

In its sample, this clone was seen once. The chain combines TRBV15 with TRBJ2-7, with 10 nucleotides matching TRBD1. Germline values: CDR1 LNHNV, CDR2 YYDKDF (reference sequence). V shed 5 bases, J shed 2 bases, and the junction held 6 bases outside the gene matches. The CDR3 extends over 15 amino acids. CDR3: CATSSRDRGTYEQYF. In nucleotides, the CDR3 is TGTGCCACCAGCTCCCGGGACAGGGGCACCTACGAGCAGTACTTC.

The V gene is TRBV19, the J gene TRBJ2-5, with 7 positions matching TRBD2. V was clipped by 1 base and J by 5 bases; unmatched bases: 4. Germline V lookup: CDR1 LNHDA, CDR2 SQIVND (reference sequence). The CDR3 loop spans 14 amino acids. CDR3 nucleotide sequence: TGTGCCAGTAGTATAGCGTTCGGGAGGGAGACCCAGTACTTC. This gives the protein CASSIAFGRETQYF.

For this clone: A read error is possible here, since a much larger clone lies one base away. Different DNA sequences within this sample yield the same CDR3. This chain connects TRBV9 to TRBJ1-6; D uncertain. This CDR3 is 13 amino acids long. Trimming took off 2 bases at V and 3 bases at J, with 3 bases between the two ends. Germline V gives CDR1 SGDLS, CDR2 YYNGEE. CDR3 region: CASSVIYNSPLHF. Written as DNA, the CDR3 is TGTGCCAGCAGCGTGATCTATAATTCACCCCTCCACTTT.